Presented here are 27 T cell receptor beta chains from one specimen sequenced in a study of memory CD4+ T cells and cytomegalovirus serostatus. The sort gate was single viable CD3+CD4+CD8-CD45RO+ cells for memory CD4+ T cells. This table comes from immunoSEQ multiplex PCR, and its TCRdb copy is limited to in-frame clones, with some not included. In the table there are some 59,000 clones, 75% to 90% of which are singletons. What was sequenced was memory CD4+ T cells from blood. These receptors all come from an adult in good health and CMV-seronegative.

This chain joins TRBV5-1 and TRBJ2-7; D tentatively reads TRBD1 or TRBD2 (5 bases each). The germline V gene has CDR1 SGHRS and CDR2 YFSETQ. Trimming took off 4 bases at V and 3 bases at J, with 17 bases between the two ends. The CDR3 is made up of 15 amino acids. The CDR3 region is CASSVQGEFIYEQYF. The CDR3 DNA reads TGCGCCAGCAGCGTGCAAGGGGAGTTCATCTACGAGCAGTACTTC.

This chain uses TRBV7-9 with TRBJ2-5, with D perhaps matching TRBD1 or TRBD2 (5 bases each). Germline CDR1 and CDR2: SEHNR and FQNEAQ (reference sequence). This CDR3 has 15 amino acids. V lost 0 bases, J lost 2 bases, and 10 bases lay in between. This CDR3 reads CASSLAGRDQETQYF. The CDR3 DNA sequence: TGTGCCAGCAGCTTAGCGGGACGGGATCAAGAGACCCAGTACTTC. Full variable domain (remainder filled in from reference TRBV7-9 and TRBJ2-5): DTGVSQNPRHKITKRGQNVTFRCDPISEHNRLYWYRQTLGQGPEFLTYFQNEAQLEKSRLLSDRFSAERPKGSFSTLEIQRTEQGDSAMYLCASSLAGRDQETQYFGPGTRLLVL.

This rearrangement joins TRBV29-1 to TRBJ2-7; 12 bases align to TRBD2. CDR3 length: 14 residues. In germline, CDR1 is SQVTM, CDR2 ANQGSEA. V dropped 1 base and J dropped 7; count of bases not matched to a gene: 5. In nucleotides, the CDR3 is TGCAGCGTTGAAGTGGACCTAGCGGGAGGGGAGCAGTACTTC. It encodes CSVEVDLAGGEQYF.

The chain joins TRBV28 to TRBJ2-1, with TRBD2 matching over 7 bases. CDR3 length: 16 residues. Per the germline V gene, CDR1 is MDHEN and CDR2 is SYDVKM. Losses at the gene ends were 5 bases for V and 4 bases for J; bases not matched to a gene: 11. The CDR3 DNA sequence: TGTGCCAGCAGTACGTACCTAGCGGTCCATTACAATGAGCAGTTCTTC. This translates into CASSTYLAVHYNEQFF.

This sequence joins TRBV7-6 and TRBJ2-2; tentatively, D is TRBD1 (6 bases). The CDR3 runs to 15 residues. Trimming left V 5 bases short and J 1 base short, with 11 bases between. Looked up from germline, CDR1 is SGHVS and CDR2 is FNYEAQ. The CDR3 sequence is CASSPRGLNTGELFF. The CDR3 region has the DNA TGTGCCAGCAGCCCCAGGGGTTTGAACACCGGGGAGCTGTTTTTT.

The rearrangement links TRBV27 to TRBJ2-7; TRBD1 matches at 8 bases. Germline CDR1 is MNHEY and CDR2 is SMNVEV (reference sequence). Trimming took 5 bases from V and 6 from J; bases not matched to a gene: 6. This CDR3 is 13 amino acids long. The CDR3 spells CASSLRTGFEQYF. Here the CDR3 DNA reads TGTGCCAGCAGTCTGCGGACAGGGTTCGAGCAGTACTTC.

V is TRBV11-1 and J is TRBJ2-7; D uncertain. The germline V gene encodes CDR1 SGHAT and CDR2 FQDESV (reference sequence). V dropped 1 base and J dropped 2 bases, with 3 bases sitting between them. This CDR3 is 12 amino acids long. The CDR3 DNA reads as TGTGCCAGCAGCTTAGATCCCTACGAGCAGTACTTC. Encoded protein: CASSLDPYEQYF.

This chain connects TRBV23-1 to TRBJ2-7, with 7 positions matching TRBD1. TRBV23-1 has ORF status, its function being uncertain. The V segment lost 4 bases and the J segment 4 bases; nucleotides outside the gene matches: 7. The CDR3 runs to 14 residues. DNA for the CDR3: TGCGCCAGCAGTCCCTCCGGGACAGAATACGAGCAGTACTTC. It yields the protein CASSPSGTEYEQYF.

The V and J genes are TRBV11-3 and TRBJ2-7, with 7 bases matching TRBD1. This CDR3 is built from 14 residues. The trim removed 5 bases at V and 6 bases at J, leaving 10 bases unmatched. The germline V gene encodes CDR1 SGHNT and CDR2 YENEEA. The CDR3 nucleotides are TGTGCCAGCAGCGGACAGGACGAAACGGGCGAGCAGTACTTC. Encoded protein: CASSGQDETGEQYF.

This chain links TRBV7-3 with TRBJ2-3; D is possibly TRBD1 or TRBD2 (6 bases each). The CDR3 totals 17 residues. The germline CDR1 and CDR2 sequences are SGHTA and FQGTGA. Trimming took off 1 base at V and 5 bases at J, with 19 bases between the two ends. The CDR3 DNA reads as TGTGCCAGCAGCTTAAATCCCGGACGGGGGCCCGGAGATACGCAGTATTTT. Protein product: CASSLNPGRGPGDTQYF.

The gene calls are TRBV9 and TRBJ1-1; D remains ambiguous. The germline V and J ends were trimmed by 0 bases and 3 bases, with 12 bases remaining between them. CDR1 and CDR2 (germline): SGDLS, YYNGEE. The CDR3 totals 15 residues. The CDR3 DNA reads as TGTGCCAGCAGCGTAGGGCCGGGGAGGGACACTGAAGCTTTCTTT. Translated, it gives CASSVGPGRDTEAFF.

The chain employs TRBV2 and TRBJ1-2; 7 nucleotides line up with TRBD1. The V gene's germline CDR1 is SNHLY and CDR2 FYNNEI. With 4 bases clipped from V and 4 bases from J, the junction kept 9 bases outside the gene matches. The CDR3 has 15 residues. The CDR3 protein is CASSATTGPIYGYTF. The CDR3 coding sequence is TGTGCCAGCAGTGCCACGACAGGGCCTATCTATGGCTACACCTTC.

The chain combines TRBV28 with TRBJ2-2, with D possibly TRBD2 on 5 matching bases. The CDR3 contains 16 residues. The germline gives CDR1 MDHEN, CDR2 SYDVKM. Trimming stripped 3 bases from V and 4 bases from J, with 15 bases between. CDR3 sequence reads: CASSFQPPTITGELFF. CDR3 bases: TGTGCCAGCAGTTTCCAGCCTCCGACTATCACCGGGGAGCTGTTTTTT.

The chain employs TRBV5-6 and TRBJ2-7; D might be TRBD1 or TRBD2, each matching 6 bases. Germline values: CDR1 SGHDT, CDR2 YYEEEE. There are 15 residues in the CDR3. V lost 4 bases and J 2 bases, leaving 16 bases between the germline ends. The CDR3 DNA follows: TGTGCCAGCAGCCCGGACAAGGGGGGAACCTACGAGCAGTACTTC. Amino acid sequence: CASSPDKGGTYEQYF. Combining the CDR3 with reference TRBV5-6 and TRBJ2-7 gives the whole variable domain DAGVTQSPTHLIKTRGQQVTLRCSPKSGHDTVSWYQQALGQGPQFIFQYYEEEERQRGNFPDRFSGHQFPNYSSELNVNALLLGDSALYLCASSPDKGGTYEQYFGPGTRLTVT.

This chain links TRBV7-2 with TRBJ1-4; D uncertain. Germline lookup yields CDR1 SGHTA and CDR2 FQGNSA. The ends were cut back, 1 base at V and 7 bases at J, with 4 bases in the middle. The CDR3 runs 12 residues. The CDR3 DNA sequence: TGTGCCAGCAGCTTAGACGGTGAAAAACTGTTTTTT. Translated: CASSLDGEKLFF.

This chain links TRBV9 with TRBJ2-7, with D possibly being TRBD1 (6 bases). Germline V gives CDR1 SGDLS, CDR2 YYNGEE. V lost 2 bases to trimming and J lost 3 bases, with 15 bases between them. The CDR3 runs 15 residues. The CDR3 region has the DNA TGTGCCAGCAGCGTCCAAGCAGGGGACCTCTACGAGCAGTACTTC. This codes for CASSVQAGDLYEQYF.

This clone was seen only a few times. V is TRBV13 and J is TRBJ1-1, with TRBD1 identical over 9 bases. The CDR3 contains 13 residues. Germline V lookup: CDR1 PRHDT, CDR2 FYEKMQ (reference sequence). V lost 8 bases to trimming and J lost 5 bases; unmatched junction nucleotides: 6. CDR3 sequence (DNA): TGTGCCAGCTTACGGACAGGGGAAACTGAAGCTTTCTTT. Amino acid sequence: CASLRTGETEAFF.

The rearrangement joins TRBV19 to TRBJ1-4, with 7 bases identical to TRBD1. With V trimmed by 6 bases and J by 0 bases, 4 bases remained unmatched. The CDR3 contains 15 residues. CDR1 LNHDA and CDR2 SQIVND come from the germline V gene (reference sequence). CDR3 sequence: CASRDRSSTNEKLFF. Here the CDR3 DNA reads TGTGCCAGTAGGGACAGGAGTTCAACTAATGAAAAACTGTTTTTT.

The chain employs TRBV5-1 and TRBJ2-7; TRBD2 matches at 9 bases. Losses at the gene ends were 4 bases for V and 0 bases for J; bases not matched to a gene: 5. CDR1 is SGHRS and CDR2 is YFSETQ in the germline V gene. The CDR3 extends over 15 amino acids. CDR3 loop: CASSPSGGRSYEQYF. The CDR3 DNA follows: TGCGCCAGCAGCCCAAGCGGGGGGCGCTCCTACGAGCAGTACTTC.

CDR3 bases: TGTGCCAGCTCACCATATACTGGGGGTGTTGTGAACACTGAAGCTTTCTTT. This gives the protein CASSPYTGGVVNTEAFF. The rearrangement joins TRBV18 to TRBJ1-1; a possible D gene is TRBD1 (5 bases). CDR3 length: 17 amino acids. Germline CDR1 is KGHSH and CDR2 is LQKENI. V was cut by 2 bases and J by 0 bases, with 16 bases left in between.

This clone showed up just a few times. The chain employs TRBV10-3 and TRBJ2-5; tentatively, D is TRBD2 (5 bases). The V gene lost 6 bases and the J gene lost 9 bases, with 11 bases spanning the gap. CDR3 length: 11 residues. CDR1 and CDR2 from the germline V gene are ENHRY and SYGVKD. The CDR3 reads CAISERGPQYF. CDR3 nucleotide sequence: TGTGCCATCAGCGAAAGAGGGCCCCAGTACTTC.

V usage is TRBV7-9 and J usage is TRBJ1-2, with D perhaps matching TRBD1 (5 bases). The V gene lost 8 bases and the J gene lost 8 bases, with 24 bases spanning the gap. Germline V CDR1 and CDR2: SEHNR, FQNEAQ (reference sequence). This CDR3 is 15 amino acids long. The chain's CDR3 is CASVRGAREQLGYTF. CDR3 nucleotides: TGTGCCAGCGTCAGAGGGGCAAGGGAACAACTGGGCTACACCTTC.

This clone has only one observation. The V gene is TRBV19, the J gene TRBJ1-3; D is unclear. V was clipped by 9 bases and J by 0 bases, with 12 bases between them. Germline CDR1 reads LNHDA; CDR2 reads SQIVND (reference sequence). This CDR3 has 14 residues. The CDR3, as DNA: TGTGCCAGCGCGAGGATCTACTCTGGAAACACCATATATTTT. It encodes CASARIYSGNTIYF.

The chain couples TRBV28 to TRBJ2-1; the match to TRBD2 covers 12 bases. The CDR3 loop spans 19 amino acids. V was pared by 5 bases and J by 3 bases, with 14 bases of the junction left unmatched. The germline V gene has CDR1 MDHEN and CDR2 SYDVKM. The CDR3 loop is CASSPLTSGSLTFYNEQFF. CDR3 in DNA: TGTGCCAGCAGTCCCTTGACTAGCGGGAGTTTAACCTTCTACAATGAGCAGTTCTTC. Based on the CDR3 plus reference TRBV28 and TRBJ2-1, the full variable domain is DVKVTQSSRYLVKRTGEKVFLECVQDMDHENMFWYRQDPGLGLRLIYFSYDVKMKEKGDIPEGYSVSREKKERFSLILESASTNQTSMYLCASSPLTSGSLTFYNEQFFGPGTRLTVL.

This chain connects TRBV20-1 to TRBJ1-1; weak D call: TRBD1 (5 bases). The CDR3 covers 11 residues. The V gene lost 5 bases and the J gene lost 4 bases, with 8 bases spanning the gap. The germline V gene has CDR1 DFQATT and CDR2 SNEGSKA (reference sequence). CDR3 amino acids: CSAGGPTEAFF. CDR3 nucleotides: TGCAGTGCTGGGGGTCCCACTGAAGCTTTCTTT.

This chain connects TRBV6-5 to TRBJ2-1, with no clear D. Deletions cut 7 bases from V and 7 bases from J, with 14 bases between. The germline CDR1 and CDR2 sequences are MNHEY and SVGAGI. This CDR3 has 13 residues. CDR3 sequence: CASTPSGGNEQFF. DNA for the CDR3: TGTGCCAGCACCCCCTCGGGTGGGAATGAGCAGTTCTTC.

The rearrangement uses TRBV15 and TRBJ2-1; a possible D gene is TRBD2 (6 bases). V was pared by 5 bases and J by 7 bases, with 18 bases between. The CDR3 is 15 residues long. Germline CDR1 is LNHNV and CDR2 is YYDKDF (reference sequence). Here the CDR3 reads CATSGPGEDLNEQFF. For the CDR3, the DNA is TGTGCCACCAGCGGACCGGGAGAAGACCTTAATGAGCAGTTCTTC.